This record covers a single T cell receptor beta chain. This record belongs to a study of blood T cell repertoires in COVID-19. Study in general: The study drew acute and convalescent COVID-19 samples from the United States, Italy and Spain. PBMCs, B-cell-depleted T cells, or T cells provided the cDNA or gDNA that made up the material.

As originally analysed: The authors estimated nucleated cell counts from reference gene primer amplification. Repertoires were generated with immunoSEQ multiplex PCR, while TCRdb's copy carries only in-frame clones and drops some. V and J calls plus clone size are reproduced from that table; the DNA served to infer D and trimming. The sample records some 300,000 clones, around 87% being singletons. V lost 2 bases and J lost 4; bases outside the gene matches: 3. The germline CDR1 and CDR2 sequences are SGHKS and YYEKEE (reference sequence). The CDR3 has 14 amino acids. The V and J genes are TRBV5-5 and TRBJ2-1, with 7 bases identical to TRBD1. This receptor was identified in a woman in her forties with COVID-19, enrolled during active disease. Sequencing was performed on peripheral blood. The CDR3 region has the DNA TGTGCCAGCAGCTTAGGGACAGAGTACAATGAGCAGTTCTTC. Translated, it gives CASSLGTEYNEQFF.